This entry features one TCR beta chain sequence. Sequencing was performed with immunoSEQ multiplex PCR; in TCRdb, only in-frame clones are kept and a portion is missing. This repertoire shows tens of thousands of clones, roughly 88% found once; its top ten account for 0.27%. The trim removed 5 bases at V and 2 bases at J, leaving 9 bases unmatched. The CDR3 contains 17 residues. CDR1 and CDR2 (germline): MDHEN, SYDVKM. This record comes from a study of OX40 agonist ivuxolimab in advanced cancers. The source of this sequence is an adult with an advanced solid tumor such as melanoma, head and neck, liver or kidney cancer. The chain joins TRBV28 to TRBJ1-5, with TRBD1 matching over 10 bases. Sample: CD4+ or CD8+ T cells sorted from blood, taken in a trial of the OX40 agonist ivuxolimab. This CDR3 is CASSRRPTGGGNQPQHF. CDR3 nucleotide sequence: TGTGCCAGCAGTCGGCGACCGACAGGGGGCGGCAATCAGCCCCAGCATTTT.